These 30 T cell receptor beta chains came from one sample sequenced in a study of blood T cell repertoires in COVID-19. The repertoire was sequenced with immunoSEQ multiplex PCR; TCRdb's copy has only in-frame clones and lacks some. The sample shows around 250,000 clones, around 87% of them seen only once. The sequenced material came from peripheral blood. All receptors derive from a woman aged 60-75 years with COVID-19, enrolled during active disease.

The genes are TRBV12-3 or TRBV12-4 and TRBJ1-1; perhaps TRBD1 as D (5 bases). This CDR3 is built from 13 residues. The ends were cut back, 5 bases at V and 4 bases at J, with 11 bases in the middle. CDR3 sequence reads: CASSVLRVTEAFF. Here the CDR3 DNA reads TGTGCCAGCAGTGTCCTCAGGGTCACTGAAGCTTTCTTT.

The rearrangement links TRBV4-3 to TRBJ1-2; D not resolved. CDR3 size: 15 residues. Germline assignment: CDR1 LGHNA and CDR2 YSLEER. Between the trimmed V and J ends, which lost 6 bases and 5 bases, there was a span of 19 bases. CDR3 region: CASRNSMYQRYGYTF. DNA of the CDR3: TGCGCCAGCAGAAACTCGATGTACCAGCGGTATGGCTACACCTTC.

The chain uses TRBV7-9 and TRBJ1-2; possibly TRBD1 for D (5 bases). This CDR3 is built from 14 residues. Per germline, CDR1 SEHNR and CDR2 FQNEAQ (reference sequence). Trimming removed 5 bases from V and 7 bases from J, with 17 bases in between. The CDR3 DNA follows: TGTGCCAGCAGCCCGACGAAAAGGGGAGGTGGCTACACCTTC. This encodes CASSPTKRGGGYTF. Full variable domain (outside the CDR3, taken from reference TRBV7-9 and TRBJ1-2): DTGVSQNPRHKITKRGQNVTFRCDPISEHNRLYWYRQTLGQGPEFLTYFQNEAQLEKSRLLSDRFSAERPKGSFSTLEIQRTEQGDSAMYLCASSPTKRGGGYTFGSGTRLTVV.

This chain uses TRBV2 with TRBJ2-6; TRBD2 might be the D (5 bases). V was shortened by 6 bases and J by 1 base, with 7 bases between the two germline ends. CDR1 is SNHLY, CDR2 FYNNEI, per germline. This CDR3 is 14 amino acids long. The CDR3 region is CASRDSSGANVLTF. CDR3 coding DNA: TGTGCCAGCAGGGACTCTTCTGGGGCCAACGTCCTGACTTTC.

The V call is TRBV18, the J call TRBJ1-1; D is ambiguous. Germline CDR1 reads KGHSH; CDR2 reads LQKENI. Between the trimmed V and J ends, which lost 8 bases and 1 base, there was a span of 20 bases. The CDR3 contains 16 residues. As DNA, the CDR3 is TGTGCCAGCGCCAACCCCGAGGAGGGAAAGAACACTGAAGCTTTCTTT. Translated: CASANPEEGKNTEAFF.

The genes are TRBV4-3 and TRBJ1-6; the D is unclear. CDR3 size: 17 residues. Germline assignment: CDR1 LGHNA and CDR2 YSLEER. V dropped 3 bases and J dropped 7 bases, with 19 bases sitting between them. CDR3 residues: CASSHSVSPEANSPLHF. The CDR3 nucleotides read TGCGCCAGCAGCCATTCCGTGAGCCCCGAGGCGAATTCACCCCTCCACTTT.

This clone was seen only once. The rearrangement links TRBV27 to TRBJ2-7; 8 nucleotides agree with TRBD2. Per germline, CDR1 MNHEY and CDR2 SMNVEV (reference sequence). There are 15 residues in the CDR3. J lost 5 bases, V lost 5 bases, and 11 bases had no gene match. As DNA, the CDR3 is TGTGCCAGCAGTCTCGTGGCGGGGGGCATAAACGAGCAGTACTTC. It codes for CASSLVAGGINEQYF.

The chain has TRBV4-3 and TRBJ1-6; TRBD1 matches 8 bases. V gave up 0 bases and J gave up 6 bases; unmatched junction bases: 7. From germline, CDR1 is LGHNA and CDR2 YSLEER. The CDR3 totals 17 residues. CDR3: CASSQDRTGSRNSPLHF. CDR3 DNA sequence: TGCGCCAGCAGCCAAGATCGGACAGGGAGCCGTAATTCACCCCTCCACTTT.

About this clone: A junction end diverges from the germline sequence, so it may reflect a read error. J is TRBJ2-3 and V is TRBV15, with 7 bases lining up with TRBD2. Germline CDR1 LNHNV, CDR2 YYDKDF (reference sequence). CDR3 size: 15 residues. CDR3 sequence (DNA): TGTGCCACCAGGAGAGCCCCCCGGGAGGCAGATACGCAGTATTTT. Translating gives CATRRAPREADTQYF.

This clone was counted once. The chain has TRBV13 and TRBJ2-1; 13 nucleotides line up with TRBD2. Germline V CDR1 and CDR2: PRHDT, FYEKMQ (reference sequence). CDR3 size: 18 residues. After removal of 5 bases from V and 3 bases from J, the junction contained 10 bases not matched to a gene. Here the CDR3 DNA reads TGTGCCAGCAGCCCAGGGAGACTAGCGGGGGGTTTCTACAATGAGCAGTTCTTC. This translates into CASSPGRLAGGFYNEQFF.

A remark on this clone: The junction departs from the called germline gene at one end, perhaps through a read error. The CDR3 DNA reads TGTGCCAGCAGTTACCGGGACATGAACACTGAGGCTTTCTTT. Amino acid sequence: CASSYRDMNTEAFF. The chain recombines TRBV6-2 or TRBV6-3 with TRBJ1-1, with D perhaps matching TRBD1 (6 bases). Per germline, CDR1 MNHEY and CDR2 SVGEGT. The CDR3 is made up of 14 amino acids.

The V gene is TRBV5-1, the J gene TRBJ1-4; perhaps TRBD1 as D (6 bases). Germline loops: CDR1 SGHRS, CDR2 YFSETQ. This CDR3 has 15 amino acids. The V end lost 6 bases, the J end lost 6 bases, and 18 bases lay between the germline ends. The CDR3 sequence: CASTFTGSKDEKLFF. The DNA of the CDR3 is TGCGCCAGCACTTTTACAGGGTCAAAAGATGAAAAACTGTTTTTT.

This chain joins TRBV6-1 and TRBJ1-4; D unresolved. From germline, CDR1 is MNHNS and CDR2 SASEGT. This CDR3 is 16 amino acids long. The V end was cut by 2 bases, the J end by 5 bases, with 15 bases between. This CDR3 is CASSEQFRTENEKLFF. CDR3 nucleotides: TGTGCCAGCAGTGAACAATTTCGGACTGAGAATGAAAAACTGTTTTTT.

The rearrangement joins TRBV27 to TRBJ2-5; 11 bases agree with TRBD2. J lost 5 bases, V lost 5 bases, and 13 bases had no gene match. This CDR3 is 17 amino acids long. Germline V CDR1 and CDR2: MNHEY, SMNVEV (reference sequence). In nucleotides, the CDR3 is TGTGCCAGCAGTCCCCAATACCGACTAGCGGGGATGGAGACCCAGTACTTC. Translating gives CASSPQYRLAGMETQYF.

The V and J genes are TRBV5-6 and TRBJ2-7; weak D call: TRBD1 (6 bases). This CDR3 is built from 16 residues. V lost 8 bases to trimming and J lost 2 bases, with 23 bases between them. Germline V gives CDR1 SGHDT, CDR2 YYEEEE. CDR3 sequence: CASTDTGSLLTYEQYF. In nucleotides, the CDR3 is TGTGCCAGTACTGATACAGGGAGCCTTTTAACCTACGAGCAGTACTTC.

The chain joins TRBV5-4 to TRBJ1-1, with TRBD1 identical over 8 bases. CDR1 is SGHNT and CDR2 is YYREEE in the germline V gene (reference sequence). The CDR3 spans 14 residues. The junction had 8 bases not matched to a gene; V was cut back by 6 bases and J by 4 bases. The CDR3 nucleotides are TGTGCCAGCAAGCGGACAGGGAGGGCCACTGAAGCTTTCTTT. Protein product: CASKRTGRATEAFF. Looking up the rest from reference TRBV5-4 and TRBJ1-1 gives the full variable domain: ETGVTQSPTHLIKTRGQQVTLRCSSQSGHNTVSWYQQALGQGPQFIFQYYREEENGRGNFPPRFSGLQFPNYSSELNVNALELDDSALYLCASKRTGRATEAFFGQGTRLTVV.

The chain employs TRBV27 and TRBJ1-4; 7 nucleotides agree with TRBD1. CDR3 length equals 16 residues. V was clipped by 5 bases and J by 4 bases; unmatched bases: 10. Looked up from germline, CDR1 is MNHEY and CDR2 is SMNVEV (reference sequence). CDR3 region: CASSIGPGQINEKLFF. The CDR3 DNA follows: TGTGCCAGCAGTATCGGACCGGGACAGATTAATGAAAAACTGTTTTTT.

J is TRBJ2-2 and V is TRBV5-1; 9 nucleotides line up with TRBD1. The ends lost 4 bases at V and 5 bases at J; junction bases unmatched: 3. From germline, CDR1 is SGHRS and CDR2 YFSETQ. The CDR3 is made up of 14 amino acids. The CDR3 nucleotides are TGCGCCAGCAGCCCGACAGGGGGAACCGGGGAGCTGTTTTTT. Protein sequence: CASSPTGGTGELFF. The complete variable domain, with remaining parts taken from reference TRBV5-1 and TRBJ2-2, reads KAGVTQTPRYLIKTRGQQVTLSCSPISGHRSVSWYQQTPGQGLQFLFEYFSETQRNKGNFPGRFSGRQFSNSRSEMNVSTLELGDSALYLCASSPTGGTGELFFGEGSRLTVL.

The V call is TRBV6-5, the J call TRBJ1-2, with D perhaps TRBD1 (6 bases). Trimming stripped 6 bases from V and 1 base from J, with 9 bases between. Per the germline V gene, CDR1 is MNHEY and CDR2 is SVGAGI. The CDR3 sequence is 13 residues long. The CDR3 DNA is TGTGCCAGCAGACCACAGGGTAACTATGGCTACACCTTC. Translating gives CASRPQGNYGYTF.

This sequence joins TRBV6-5 and TRBJ1-4, with 10 bases fitting TRBD1. The CDR3 runs to 15 residues. Germline loops: CDR1 MNHEY, CDR2 SVGAGI. The trim removed 6 bases at V and 7 bases at J, leaving 8 bases unmatched. The CDR3 nucleotides read TGTGCCAGCAGAAGTGGGACAGGGGCCATTGAAAAACTGTTTTTT. Translated: CASRSGTGAIEKLFF.

The chain links TRBV2 to TRBJ2-7; 10 nucleotides align to TRBD1. Germline lookup yields CDR1 SNHLY and CDR2 FYNNEI. The CDR3 sequence is 14 residues long. After removal of 2 bases from V and 7 bases from J, the junction contained 5 bases not matched to a gene. The CDR3 nucleotides read TGTGCCAGCAGTGAATCGGGACAGGGGATTGAGCAGTACTTC. Translation: CASSESGQGIEQYF.

J is TRBJ1-3 and V is TRBV9, with unresolved D. Germline loops: CDR1 SGDLS, CDR2 YYNGEE. The germline V and J ends were trimmed by 1 base and 1 base, with 9 bases remaining between them. This CDR3 has 15 amino acids. CDR3 nucleotides: TGTGCCAGCAGCGTACGGTCCGGTTCTGGAAACACCATATATTTT. Encoded protein: CASSVRSGSGNTIYF.

This chain uses TRBV29-1 with TRBJ2-5; the D is unclear. Trimming took 6 bases from V and 2 from J, leaving 13 bases between them. This CDR3 is built from 13 residues. Germline V gene lookup returns CDR1 SQVTM and CDR2 ANQGSEA. The CDR3 DNA reads TGCAGCGTCTTGACAACCCGGCAAGAGACCCAGTACTTC. Its translation: CSVLTTRQETQYF.

The chain uses TRBV5-6 and TRBJ1-5; tentative D call: TRBD1 (6 bases). This CDR3 comprises 15 residues. Germline V gene sequence: CDR1 SGHDT, CDR2 YYEEEE. The V gene lost 4 bases and the J gene lost 3 bases, with 14 bases spanning the gap. CDR3 coding DNA: TGTGCCAGCAGCATGGGGGCCCCCCACAATCAGCCCCAGCATTTT. The encoded protein is CASSMGAPHNQPQHF.

J is TRBJ2-3 and V is TRBV6-2 or TRBV6-3; tentatively, D is TRBD1 (5 bases). Trimming shortened V by 2 bases and J by 7 bases, and 10 bases separated the two germline ends. The CDR3 runs to 13 residues. Germline V lookup: CDR1 MNHEY, CDR2 SVGEGT. The chain's CDR3 is CASSYPTAYTQYF. For the CDR3, the DNA is TGTGCCAGCAGTTACCCGACAGCCTATACGCAGTATTTT.

The chain employs TRBV10-3 and TRBJ1-5; D is ambiguous. The germline V and J ends were trimmed by 6 bases and 3 bases, with 12 bases remaining between them. Germline V gives CDR1 ENHRY, CDR2 SYGVKD. This CDR3 has 14 residues. The CDR3 DNA sequence: TGTGCCATCAGGGGTAGCGACCCCAATCAGCCCCAGCATTTT. Its translation: CAIRGSDPNQPQHF.

Concerning this clone itself: Other DNA sequences from this sample encode an identical CDR3 as well. The chain employs TRBV5-1 and TRBJ2-1; 8 nucleotides align to TRBD1. Germline CDR1 reads SGHRS; CDR2 reads YFSETQ. The CDR3 is made up of 14 amino acids. J gave up 4 bases and V 4 bases, and 4 bases lay outside the gene matches. CDR3 DNA: TGCGCCAGCAGCCTGGGACAGGCTTACAATGAGCAGTTCTTC. This gives the protein CASSLGQAYNEQFF. Looking up the rest from reference TRBV5-1 and TRBJ2-1 gives the full variable domain: KAGVTQTPRYLIKTRGQQVTLSCSPISGHRSVSWYQQTPGQGLQFLFEYFSETQRNKGNFPGRFSGRQFSNSRSEMNVSTLELGDSALYLCASSLGQAYNEQFFGPGTRLTVL.

The genes are TRBV10-3 and TRBJ1-1, with no clear D. The ends were cut back, 6 bases at V and 1 base at J, with 15 bases in the middle. The CDR3 spans 15 residues. Germline CDR1 reads ENHRY; CDR2 reads SYGVKD. CDR3 region: CAIRERELRNTEAFF. The CDR3 coding sequence is TGTGCCATCAGGGAGAGGGAGTTGAGGAACACTGAAGCTTTCTTT.

This clone was counted a few times. This chain links TRBV4-1 with TRBJ1-4; TRBD1 is a possible D gene (5 bases). The CDR3 loop spans 14 amino acids. Per germline, CDR1 MGHRA and CDR2 YSYEKL. Trimming stripped 5 bases from V and 5 bases from J, with 12 bases between. In DNA, the CDR3 is TGCGCCAGCAGCGGAGGGGTCCAAAATGAAAAACTGTTTTTT. As protein: CASSGGVQNEKLFF.

The V gene is TRBV3-1 (or the pseudogene TRBV3-2), the J gene TRBJ1-1; TRBD1 matches at 9 bases. Trimming removed 6 bases from V and 5 bases from J; junction bases left unmatched: 7. Germline loops: CDR1 LGHDT, CDR2 YNNKEL (reference sequence). The CDR3 length is 14 residues. The CDR3 region is CASRPGTGSTEAFF. The CDR3, as DNA: TGTGCCAGCAGGCCCGGGACAGGGAGTACTGAAGCTTTCTTT.